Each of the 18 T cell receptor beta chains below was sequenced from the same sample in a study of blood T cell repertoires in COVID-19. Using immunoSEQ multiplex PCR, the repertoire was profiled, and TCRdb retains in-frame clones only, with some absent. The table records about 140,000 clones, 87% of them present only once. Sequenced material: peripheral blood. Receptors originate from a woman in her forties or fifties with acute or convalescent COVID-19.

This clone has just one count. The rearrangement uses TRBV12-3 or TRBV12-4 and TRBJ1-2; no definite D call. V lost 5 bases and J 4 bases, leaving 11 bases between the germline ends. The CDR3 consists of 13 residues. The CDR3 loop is CASSSRDGYGYTF. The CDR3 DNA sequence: TGTGCCAGCAGTAGTCGGGATGGCTATGGCTACACCTTC.

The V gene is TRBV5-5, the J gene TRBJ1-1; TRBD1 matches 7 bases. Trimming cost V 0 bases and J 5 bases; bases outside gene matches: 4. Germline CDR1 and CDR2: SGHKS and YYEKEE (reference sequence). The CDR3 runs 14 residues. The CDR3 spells CASSLGGGRTEAFF. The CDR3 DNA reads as TGTGCCAGCAGCTTGGGAGGGGGCAGGACTGAAGCTTTCTTT. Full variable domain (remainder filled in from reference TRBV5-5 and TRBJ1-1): DAGVTQSPTHLIKTRGQQVTLRCSPISGHKSVSWYQQVLGQGPQFIFQYYEKEERGRGNFPDRFSARQFPNYSSELNVNALLLGDSALYLCASSLGGGRTEAFFGQGTRLTVV.

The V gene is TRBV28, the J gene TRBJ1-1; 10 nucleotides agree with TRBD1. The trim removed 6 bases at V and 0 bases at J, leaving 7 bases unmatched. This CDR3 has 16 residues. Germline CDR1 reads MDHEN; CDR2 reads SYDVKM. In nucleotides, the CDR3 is TGTGCCAGCAGGAAGACAGGGGGCCAAATGAACACTGAAGCTTTCTTT. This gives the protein CASRKTGGQMNTEAFF.

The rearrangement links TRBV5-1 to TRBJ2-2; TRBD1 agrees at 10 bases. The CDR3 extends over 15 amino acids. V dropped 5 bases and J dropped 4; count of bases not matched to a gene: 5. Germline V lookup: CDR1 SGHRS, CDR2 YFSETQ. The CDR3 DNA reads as TGCGCCAGCAGTATCGGGACAGGGGTCACCGGGGAGCTGTTTTTT. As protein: CASSIGTGVTGELFF.

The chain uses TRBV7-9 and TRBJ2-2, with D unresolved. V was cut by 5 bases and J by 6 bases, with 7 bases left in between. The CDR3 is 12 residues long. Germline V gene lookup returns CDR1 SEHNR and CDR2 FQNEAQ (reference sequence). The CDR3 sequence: CASSAVSGELFF. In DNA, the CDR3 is TGTGCCAGCAGCGCAGTTTCCGGGGAGCTGTTTTTT.

CDR3: CAISRLAAYNEQFF. In DNA form, the CDR3 reads TGTGCCATCAGTAGACTAGCGGCCTACAATGAGCAGTTCTTC. The chain has TRBV10-3 and TRBJ2-1; TRBD2 aligns across 9 bases. V dropped 5 bases and J dropped 2; count of bases not matched to a gene: 1. The germline gives CDR1 ENHRY, CDR2 SYGVKD. The CDR3 spans 14 residues.

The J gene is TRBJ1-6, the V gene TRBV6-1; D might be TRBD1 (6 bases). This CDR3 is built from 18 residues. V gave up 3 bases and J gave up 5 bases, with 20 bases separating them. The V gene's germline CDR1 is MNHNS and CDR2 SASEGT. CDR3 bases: TGTGCCAGCAGTGAGTTCCTATACAGGGAATTTAATAATTCACCCCTCCACTTT. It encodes CASSEFLYREFNNSPLHF.

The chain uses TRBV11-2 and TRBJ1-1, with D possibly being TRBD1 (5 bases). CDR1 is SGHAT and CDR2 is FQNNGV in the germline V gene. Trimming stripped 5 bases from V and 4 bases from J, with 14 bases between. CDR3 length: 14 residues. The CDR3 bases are TGTGCCAGCAGCCATTCCGGGGGTGGCACTGAAGCTTTCTTT. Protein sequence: CASSHSGGGTEAFF.

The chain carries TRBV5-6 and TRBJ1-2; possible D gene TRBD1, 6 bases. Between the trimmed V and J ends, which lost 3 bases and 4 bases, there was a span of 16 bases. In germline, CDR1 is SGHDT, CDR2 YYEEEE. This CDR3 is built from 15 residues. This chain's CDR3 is CASSYLQGRSYGYTF. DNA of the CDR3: TGTGCCAGCAGCTACCTACAGGGAAGAAGCTATGGCTACACCTTC. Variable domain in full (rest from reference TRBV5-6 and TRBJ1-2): DAGVTQSPTHLIKTRGQQVTLRCSPKSGHDTVSWYQQALGQGPQFIFQYYEEEERQRGNFPDRFSGHQFPNYSSELNVNALLLGDSALYLCASSYLQGRSYGYTFGSGTRLTVV.

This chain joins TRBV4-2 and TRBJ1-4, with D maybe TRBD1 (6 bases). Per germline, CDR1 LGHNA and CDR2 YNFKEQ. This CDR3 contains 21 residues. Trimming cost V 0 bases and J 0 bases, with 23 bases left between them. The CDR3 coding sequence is TGTGCCAGCAGCCAAGAACCGCAAACGGCAGGGGAGATTGCAACTAATGAAAAACTGTTTTTT. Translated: CASSQEPQTAGEIATNEKLFF.

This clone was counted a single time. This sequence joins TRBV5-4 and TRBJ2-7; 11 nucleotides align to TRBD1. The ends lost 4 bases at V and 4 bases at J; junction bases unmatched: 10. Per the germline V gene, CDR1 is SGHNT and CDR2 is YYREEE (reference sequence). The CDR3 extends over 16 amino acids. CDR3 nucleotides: TGTGCCAGCAGCCAATGGGACAGGGGGGCCACATACGAGCAGTACTTC. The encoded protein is CASSQWDRGATYEQYF.

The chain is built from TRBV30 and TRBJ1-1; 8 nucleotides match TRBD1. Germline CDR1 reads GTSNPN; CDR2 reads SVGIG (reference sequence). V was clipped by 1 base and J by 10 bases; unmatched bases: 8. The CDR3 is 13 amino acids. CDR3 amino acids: CAWSEDRGGSAFF. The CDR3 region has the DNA TGTGCCTGGAGTGAAGACAGGGGAGGTTCAGCTTTCTTT.

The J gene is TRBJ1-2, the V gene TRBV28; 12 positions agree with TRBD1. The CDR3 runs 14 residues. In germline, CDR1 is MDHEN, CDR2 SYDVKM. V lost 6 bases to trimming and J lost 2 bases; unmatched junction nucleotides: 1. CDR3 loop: CASRGQGANYGYTF. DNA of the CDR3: TGTGCCAGCAGGGGACAGGGGGCGAACTATGGCTACACCTTC.

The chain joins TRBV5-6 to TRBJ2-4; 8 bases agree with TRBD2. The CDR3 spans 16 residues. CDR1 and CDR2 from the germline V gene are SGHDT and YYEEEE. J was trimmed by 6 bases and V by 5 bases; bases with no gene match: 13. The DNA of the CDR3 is TGTGCCAGCAGGACCTCACTAGCGGAGGGGGGAAACATTCAGTACTTC. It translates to CASRTSLAEGGNIQYF. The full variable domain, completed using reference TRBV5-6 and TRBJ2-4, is DAGVTQSPTHLIKTRGQQVTLRCSPKSGHDTVSWYQQALGQGPQFIFQYYEEEERQRGNFPDRFSGHQFPNYSSELNVNALLLGDSALYLCASRTSLAEGGNIQYFGAGTRLSVL.

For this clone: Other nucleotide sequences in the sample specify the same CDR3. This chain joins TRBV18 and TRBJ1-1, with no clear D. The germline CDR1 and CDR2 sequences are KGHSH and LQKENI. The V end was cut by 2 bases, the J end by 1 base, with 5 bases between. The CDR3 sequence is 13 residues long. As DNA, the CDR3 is TGTGCCAGCTCACCAACGGGGAACACTGAAGCTTTCTTT. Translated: CASSPTGNTEAFF.

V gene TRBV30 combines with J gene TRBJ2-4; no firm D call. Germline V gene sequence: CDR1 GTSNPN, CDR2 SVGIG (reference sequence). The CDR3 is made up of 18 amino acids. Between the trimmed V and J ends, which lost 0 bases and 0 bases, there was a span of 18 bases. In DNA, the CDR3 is TGTGCCTGGAGTGTGGCTTATTTTACCGACTTAGCCAAAAACATTCAGTACTTC. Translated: CAWSVAYFTDLAKNIQYF.

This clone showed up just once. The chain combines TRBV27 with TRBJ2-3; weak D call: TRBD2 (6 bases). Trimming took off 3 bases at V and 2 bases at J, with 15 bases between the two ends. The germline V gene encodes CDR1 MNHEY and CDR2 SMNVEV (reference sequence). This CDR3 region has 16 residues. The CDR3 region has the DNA TGTGCCAGCAGTTTGTCAAGCGGGTTACACACAGATACGCAGTATTTT. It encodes CASSLSSGLHTDTQYF.

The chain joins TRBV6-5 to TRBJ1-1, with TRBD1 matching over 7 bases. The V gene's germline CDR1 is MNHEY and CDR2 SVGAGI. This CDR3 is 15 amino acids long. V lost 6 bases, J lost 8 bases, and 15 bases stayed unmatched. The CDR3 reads CASSNQETGMQEAFF. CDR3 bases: TGTGCCAGCAGCAACCAGGAGACAGGGATGCAAGAAGCTTTCTTT.